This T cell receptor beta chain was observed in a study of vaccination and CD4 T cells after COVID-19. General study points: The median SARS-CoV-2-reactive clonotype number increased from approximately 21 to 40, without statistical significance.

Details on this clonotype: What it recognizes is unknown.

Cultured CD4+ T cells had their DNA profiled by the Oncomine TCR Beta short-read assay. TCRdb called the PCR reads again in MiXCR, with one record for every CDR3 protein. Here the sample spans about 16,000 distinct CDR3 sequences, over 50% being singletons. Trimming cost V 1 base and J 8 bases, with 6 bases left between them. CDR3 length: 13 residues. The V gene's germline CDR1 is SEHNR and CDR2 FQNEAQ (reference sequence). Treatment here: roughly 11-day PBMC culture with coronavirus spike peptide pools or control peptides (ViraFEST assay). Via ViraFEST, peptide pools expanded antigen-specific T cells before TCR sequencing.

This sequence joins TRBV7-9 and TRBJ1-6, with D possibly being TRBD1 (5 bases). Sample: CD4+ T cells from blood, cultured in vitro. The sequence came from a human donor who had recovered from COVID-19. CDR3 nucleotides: TGTGCCAGCAGCTTAGTGGGGGATTCACCCCTCCACTTT. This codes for CASSLVGDSPLHF.